This TCR beta chain emerged from a study of lymphopenia after photon versus proton radiotherapy. Study-wide findings and caveats: Better survival with proton therapy was suggested as possible, not demonstrated. In patients who died, overall survival fell as post-nadir TCR diversity dropped more. Proton therapy kept repertoires fairly stable, unlike photons, which gained effector/memory cells. After lymphocyte nadir, photon-treated repertoires showed oligoclonal expansion, especially CD8+ Temra.

Libraries were prepared by immunoSEQ multiplex PCR; TCRdb keeps only in-frame clonotypes and omits some of them. The sample has around 24,000 clones; roughly four fifths are singletons. CDR3 length: 16 amino acids. The germline V gene has CDR1 SQVTM and CDR2 ANQGSEA. J gave up 0 bases and V 6 bases, and 10 bases lay outside the gene matches. Regarding this clone: The antigen is undetermined.

Here the sequenced sample was peripheral blood, taken from a patient treated with photon-based radiotherapy. The chain employs TRBV29-1 and TRBJ2-3, with 9 nucleotides matching TRBD2. The receptor's source is a woman between 50 and 59 years old with pancreatic cancer. CDR3 amino acids: CSVLLLTSGSTDTQYF. CDR3 in DNA: TGCAGCGTCCTACTTCTGACTAGCGGAAGCACAGATACGCAGTATTTT.